The rows below give T cell receptor beta chains drawn from one sample of a study of T-cell memory formation after mild COVID-19. TCRdb called the 5' RACE reads again in MiXCR, with one record for every CDR3 protein. The repertoire consists of 280,000 or so distinct CDR3 sequences, with around 8% occurring once and the leading ten covering approximately 22%. Sequencing was carried out using PBMCs or a T cell subset sorted from them (not recorded which). The source is a man aged 18 to 30 who had mild COVID-19 (a few samples of this study predate the infection). Cell type and time point are not known. Both conserved end residues are part of each CDR3. The D gene is left open where the match is weak. Clone size is not always given. Where it is, it says once, few, many or a class for expanded clones.

j_call | d_call | clone_size | v_call | cdr3_length | cdr3_nt | cdr3_aa
TRBJ2-3 | TRBD2 | few | TRBV5-4 | 17 | TGTGCCAGCAGCCGAAGACTAGCGGGGGGGCCCACAGATACGCAGTATTTT | CASSRRLAGGPTDTQYF
TRBJ1-1 | - | few | TRBV6-5 | 14 | TGTGCCAGCAGTTACCTGTCGGATGGCACTGAAGCTTTCTTT | CASSYLSDGTEAFF
TRBJ2-2 | - | many | TRBV7-2 | 14 | TGTGCCAGCAGCTTAGAACGGGTTCTCGGGGAGCTGTTTTTT | CASSLERVLGELFF
TRBJ2-1 | TRBD1 | - | TRBV7-9 | 15 | TGTGCCAGCAGCCCGGGAAGGACAGGGTACAATGAGCAGTTCTTC | CASSPGRTGYNEQFF
TRBJ2-1 | - | - | TRBV4-3 | 15 | TGCGCCAGCAGCTCAGGGGTGTCGGCTGGGAATGAGCAGTTCTTC | CASSSGVSAGNEQFF
TRBJ1-1 | - | - | TRBV6-1 | 12 | TGTGCCAGCAGTAGGTATCTCACTGAAGCTTTCTTT | CASSRYLTEAFF
TRBJ2-5 | TRBD2 | few | TRBV12-3/TRBV12-4 | 14 | TGTGCCAGCAGTCCCTCTAGCGGGGGCCCGCCCCAGTACTTC | CASSPSSGGPPQYF
TRBJ2-3 | - | few | TRBV6-5 | 16 | TGTGCCAGCAGTTACTCCCCAAGGGGGGCGTACGATACGCAGTATTTT | CASSYSPRGAYDTQYF
TRBJ1-6 | - | - | TRBV6-1 | 13 | TGTGCCAGCCTCGGGCAGAACAATTCACCCCTCCACTTT | CASLGQNNSPLHF
TRBJ2-2 | TRBD1 | few | TRBV5-1 | 17 | TGCGCCAGCAACACTCAAAGAGGGGACAGGAAAATCGGGGAGCTGTTTTTT | CASNTQRGDRKIGELFF
TRBJ2-1 | - | few | TRBV12-3/TRBV12-4 | 12 | TGTGCCAGCAGTTTTGAGAACAATGAGCAGTTCTTC | CASSFENNEQFF
TRBJ2-1 | - | - | TRBV29-1 | 11 | TGCAGCGTTGGCGGCGGGGATGAGCAGTTCTTC | CSVGGGDEQFF
TRBJ1-2 | - | few | TRBV12-3/TRBV12-4 | 12 | TGTGCCAGCAGTTCGACTTACTATGGCTACACCTTC | CASSSTYYGYTF
TRBJ1-4 | - | many | TRBV10-3 | 13 | TGTGCCATCAGTGGTCTCCAGAATGAAAAACTGTTTTTT | CAISGLQNEKLFF
TRBJ2-2 | - | few | TRBV4-2 | 16 | TGTGCCAGCAGCCAAGATGTGGCTGCCCGTCCCGGGGAGCTGTTTTTT | CASSQDVAARPGELFF
TRBJ1-2 | - | few | TRBV12-3/TRBV12-4 | 13 | TGTGCCAGCAGTAAATACGGGGCCTATGGCTACACCTTC | CASSKYGAYGYTF
TRBJ1-1 | TRBD1 | - | TRBV7-9 | 13 | TGTGCCACCGGCATCCAGGGGGGCACTGAAGCTTTATTT | CATGIQGGTEALF
TRBJ2-3 | - | few | TRBV20-1 | 12 | TGCAGTGCTAGGGGCGGTGGGGATACGCAGTATTTT | CSARGGGDTQYF
TRBJ1-1 | - | few | TRBV12-3/TRBV12-4 | 11 | TGTGCCAGCAGATTCAACACTGAAGCTTTCTTT | CASRFNTEAFF
TRBJ2-2 | TRBD2 | many | TRBV12-3/TRBV12-4 | 16 | TGTGCCAGCAGCTTCGGGACTAGCGACCTCACCGGGGAGCTGTTTTTT | CASSFGTSDLTGELFF
TRBJ2-3 | TRBD2 | few | TRBV3-1 | 16 | TGTGCCAGCAGCCCATCTAGCGGGGGGCGCACAGATACGCAGTATTTT | CASSPSSGGRTDTQYF
TRBJ2-1 | - | few | TRBV29-1 | 12 | TGCAGCGTTGACTGGGAGAGGGGTGAGCAGTTCTTC | CSVDWERGEQFF
TRBJ2-5 | - | few | TRBV4-1 | 15 | TGCGCCAGCAGCCAAGATCTGGGGGGAATGGAGACCCAGTACTTC | CASSQDLGGMETQYF
TRBJ2-2 | - | many | TRBV12-3/TRBV12-4 | 14 | TGTGCCAGCGGGCTACGGCGGCCCACCGGGGAGCTGTTTTTT | CASGLRRPTGELFF
TRBJ1-2 | TRBD1 | few | TRBV5-6 | 15 | TGTGCCAGCAGGTTACAGGGGTTGGCGAACTATGGCTACACCTTC | CASRLQGLANYGYTF
TRBJ1-2 | TRBD1 | many | TRBV18 | 15 | TGTGCCAGCTCACAACGGACAGGCGATAACTATGGCTACACCTTC | CASSQRTGDNYGYTF
TRBJ2-3 | - | - | TRBV12-3/TRBV12-4 | 12 | TGTGCCAGCCAACTAGGAGGTGATACGCAGTATTTT | CASQLGGDTQYF
TRBJ2-7 | - | many | TRBV7-9 | 14 | TGTGCCAGCAGCTTAGCGCCGGGGACCTACGAGCAGTACTTC | CASSLAPGTYEQYF
TRBJ2-2 | - | many | TRBV5-1 | 14 | TGCGCCAGCAGTCCCCAAACAAGGCCCGGGGAGCTGTTTTTT | CASSPQTRPGELFF
TRBJ2-4 | TRBD1 | few | TRBV6-5 | 17 | TGTGCCGGCAACACACAGGGGTTAGGGATAGCCAAAAACATTCAGTACTTC | CAGNTQGLGIAKNIQYF
TRBJ2-5 | TRBD2 | once | TRBV20-1 | 14 | TGCAGTGCCTCAGCGGGGGGGCCGAAGGAGACCCAGTACTTC | CSASAGGPKETQYF
TRBJ1-5 | - | - | TRBV5-5 | 15 | TGTGCCAGCAGCTTGATCGGGGGGAACAATCAGCCTCAGCATTTT | CASSLIGGNNQPQHF
TRBJ1-2 | TRBD1 | few | TRBV18 | 13 | TGTGCCAGCTCACTCCGGGACAGGGACTCTTCCACCTTC | CASSLRDRDSSTF
TRBJ1-5 | - | - | TRBV6-5 | 14 | TGTGCCAGCAGTTCCCTCACAGCAAGCCAGCCCCAGCATTTT | CASSSLTASQPQHF
TRBJ1-5 | - | few | TRBV11-2 | 15 | TGTGCCAGCAGCCCGATGGGAGGGGGCAATCAGCCCCAGCATTTT | CASSPMGGGNQPQHF
TRBJ1-2 | - | - | TRBV19 | 13 | TGTGCCAGTACCCCGACAGGACGGTATGGCTACACCTTC | CASTPTGRYGYTF
TRBJ2-3 | - | - | TRBV5-1 | 12 | TGCGCCAGCAGCTTGGATTCAGATACGCAGTATTTT | CASSLDSDTQYF
TRBJ1-2 | - | few | TRBV7-2 | 14 | TGTGCCAGCAGCTCCCCCTTGGGGGAGAGAGGCTACACCTTC | CASSSPLGERGYTF
TRBJ1-5 | TRBD1 | - | TRBV4-1 | 17 | TGCGCCAGCAGCCGCCTTGGGACAGGGGCCGGCATTCGCCCCCAGCATTTT | CASSRLGTGAGIRPQHF
TRBJ1-1 | TRBD1 | few | TRBV11-2 | 18 | TGTGCCAGCAGCTTAGACTTCGGGACAGGGGGGGACAACACTGAAGCTTTCTTT | CASSLDFGTGGDNTEAFF
TRBJ2-1 | TRBD1 | few | TRBV5-1 | 14 | TGCGCCAGCAGCCCGGTGACAGGGGGAGATGAGCAGTTCTTC | CASSPVTGGDEQFF
TRBJ1-2 | TRBD1 | - | TRBV6-5 | 15 | TGTGCCAGCAGTCCCAGACAGGGGGCCTTCTATGGCTACACCTTC | CASSPRQGAFYGYTF
TRBJ2-3 | TRBD2 | many | TRBV20-1 | 14 | TGCAGCTTGGATGGGACTAGCGGCACAGATACGCAGTATTTT | CSLDGTSGTDTQYF
TRBJ2-3 | TRBD2 | many | TRBV7-7 | 16 | TGTGCCAGCAGCCCTCGAGCGGGGGGGCCGGGCGATACGCAGTATTTT | CASSPRAGGPGDTQYF
TRBJ2-2 | TRBD2 | many | TRBV5-1 | 13 | TGCGCCAGCACCGGGGGGGCCGGCGGGGAGCTGTTTTTT | CASTGGAGGELFF
TRBJ2-3 | TRBD2 | - | TRBV25-1 | 15 | TGTGCCAGCAGTGTACTAGCGGAGCGCACAGATACGCAGTATTTT | CASSVLAERTDTQYF
TRBJ1-2 | - | few | TRBV6-6 | 15 | TGTGCCAGCAGTTACGGACCAGCCTCTAACTATGGCTACACCTTC | CASSYGPASNYGYTF
TRBJ2-1 | TRBD2 | many | TRBV12-3/TRBV12-4 | 17 | TGTGCCAGCAGCAGGACTAGCGGGGGGCAAAGTGGGAATGAGCAGTTCTTC | CASSRTSGGQSGNEQFF
TRBJ1-5 | - | many | TRBV24-1 | 17 | TGTGCCACCAGTGATTTGCTAGGGCGGTCTTACAATCAGCCCCAGCATTTT | CATSDLLGRSYNQPQHF
TRBJ2-4 | - | - | TRBV4-2 | 16 | TGTGCCAGCAGCCGCCATACGGTAGGGGGGGAAAACATTCAGTACTTC | CASSRHTVGGENIQYF